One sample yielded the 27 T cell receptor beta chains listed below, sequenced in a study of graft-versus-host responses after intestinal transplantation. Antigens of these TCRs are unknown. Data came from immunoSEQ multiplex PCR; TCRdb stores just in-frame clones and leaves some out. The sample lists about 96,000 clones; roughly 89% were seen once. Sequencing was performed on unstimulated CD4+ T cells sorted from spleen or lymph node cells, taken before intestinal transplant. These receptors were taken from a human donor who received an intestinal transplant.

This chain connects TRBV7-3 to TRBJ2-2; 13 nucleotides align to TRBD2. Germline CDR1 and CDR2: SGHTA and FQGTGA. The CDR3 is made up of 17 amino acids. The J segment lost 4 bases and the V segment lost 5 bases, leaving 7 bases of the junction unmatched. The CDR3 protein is CASSPWTSGSGTGELFF. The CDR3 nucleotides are TGTGCCAGCAGCCCCTGGACTAGCGGGAGTGGCACCGGGGAGCTGTTTTTT.

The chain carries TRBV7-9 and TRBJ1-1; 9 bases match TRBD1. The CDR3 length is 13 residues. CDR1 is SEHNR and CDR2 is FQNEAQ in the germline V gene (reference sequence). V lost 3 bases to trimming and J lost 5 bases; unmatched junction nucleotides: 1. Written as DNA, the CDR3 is TGTGCCAGCAGCTTGGGACAGGGAACTGAAGCTTTCTTT. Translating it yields CASSLGQGTEAFF.

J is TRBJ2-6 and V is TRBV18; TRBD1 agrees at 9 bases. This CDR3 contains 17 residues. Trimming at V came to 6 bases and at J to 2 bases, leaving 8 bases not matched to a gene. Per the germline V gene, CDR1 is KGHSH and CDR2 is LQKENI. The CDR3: CASSPGTGNPGANVLTF. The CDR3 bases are TGTGCCAGCTCCCCCGGGACAGGGAACCCTGGGGCCAACGTCCTGACTTTC. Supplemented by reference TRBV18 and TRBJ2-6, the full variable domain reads NAGVMQNPRHLVRRRGQEARLRCSPMKGHSHVYWYRQLPEEGLKFMVYLQKENIIDESGMPKERFSAEFPKEGPSILRIQQVVRGDSAAYFCASSPGTGNPGANVLTFGAGSRLTVL.

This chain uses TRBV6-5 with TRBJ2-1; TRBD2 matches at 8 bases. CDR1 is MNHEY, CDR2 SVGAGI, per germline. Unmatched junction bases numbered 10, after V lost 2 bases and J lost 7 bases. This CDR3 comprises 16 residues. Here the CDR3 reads CASSYRTSRVGNEQFF. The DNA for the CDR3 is TGTGCCAGCAGTTACCGGACTAGCCGGGTGGGGAATGAGCAGTTCTTC.

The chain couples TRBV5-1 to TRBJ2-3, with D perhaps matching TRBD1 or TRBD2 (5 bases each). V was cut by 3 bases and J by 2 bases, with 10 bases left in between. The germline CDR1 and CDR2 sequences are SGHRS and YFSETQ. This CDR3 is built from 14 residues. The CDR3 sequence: CASSYGATTDTQYF. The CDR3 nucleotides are TGCGCCAGCAGCTACGGGGCTACCACAGATACGCAGTATTTT.

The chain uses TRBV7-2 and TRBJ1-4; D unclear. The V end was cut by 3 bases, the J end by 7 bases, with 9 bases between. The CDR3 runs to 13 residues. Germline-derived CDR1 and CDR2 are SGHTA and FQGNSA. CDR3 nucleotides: TGTGCCAGCAGCTTGGACGCCCCTGAAAAACTGTTTTTT. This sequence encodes CASSLDAPEKLFF.

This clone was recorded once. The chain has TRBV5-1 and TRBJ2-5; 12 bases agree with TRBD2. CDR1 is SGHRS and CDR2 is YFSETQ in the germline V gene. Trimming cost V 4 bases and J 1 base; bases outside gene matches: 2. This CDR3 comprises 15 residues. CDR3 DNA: TGCGCCAGCAGCACGGGACTAGCGGGCCAAGAGACCCAGTACTTC. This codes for CASSTGLAGQETQYF.

CDR3 coding DNA: TGCGCCAGCAGCCAAGAAAGAGAGGGCCGGTCCTACGAGCAGTACTTC. It yields the protein CASSQEREGRSYEQYF. The chain uses TRBV4-1 and TRBJ2-7, with a tentative D call TRBD2 (5 bases). The V end lost 0 bases, the J end lost 1 base, and 13 bases lay between the germline ends. The length of the CDR3 is 16 residues. CDR1 is MGHRA and CDR2 is YSYEKL in the germline V gene.

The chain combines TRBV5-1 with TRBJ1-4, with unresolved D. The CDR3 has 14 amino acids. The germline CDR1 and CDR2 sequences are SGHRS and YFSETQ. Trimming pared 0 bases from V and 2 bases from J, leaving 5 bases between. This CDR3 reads CASSLGRTNEKLFF. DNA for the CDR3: TGCGCCAGCAGCTTGGGGAGGACTAATGAAAAACTGTTTTTT.

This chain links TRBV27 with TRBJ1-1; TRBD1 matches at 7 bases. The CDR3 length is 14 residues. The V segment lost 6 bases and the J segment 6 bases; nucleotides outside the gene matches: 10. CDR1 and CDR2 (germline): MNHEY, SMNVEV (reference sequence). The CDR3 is CASREYRGRAEAFF. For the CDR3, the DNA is TGTGCCAGCAGGGAATACAGGGGTAGGGCTGAAGCTTTCTTT.

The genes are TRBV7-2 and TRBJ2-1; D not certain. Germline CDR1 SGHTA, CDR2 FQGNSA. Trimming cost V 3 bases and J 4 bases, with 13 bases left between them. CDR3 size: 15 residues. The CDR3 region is CASSFLSRPYNEQFF. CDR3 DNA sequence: TGTGCCAGCAGCTTCCTCTCGCGACCGTACAATGAGCAGTTCTTC.

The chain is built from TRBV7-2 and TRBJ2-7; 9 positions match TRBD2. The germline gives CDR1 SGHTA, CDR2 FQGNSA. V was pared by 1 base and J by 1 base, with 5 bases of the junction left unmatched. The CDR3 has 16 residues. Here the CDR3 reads CASSLGASGASYEQYF. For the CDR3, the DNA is TGTGCCAGCAGCTTAGGGGCTAGCGGGGCTTCCTACGAGCAGTACTTC. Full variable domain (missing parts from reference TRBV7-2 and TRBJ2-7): GAGVSQSPSNKVTEKGKDVELRCDPISGHTALYWYRQSLGQGLEFLIYFQGNSAPDKSGLPSDRFSAERTGGSVSTLTIQRTQQEDSAVYLCASSLGASGASYEQYFGPGTRLTVT.

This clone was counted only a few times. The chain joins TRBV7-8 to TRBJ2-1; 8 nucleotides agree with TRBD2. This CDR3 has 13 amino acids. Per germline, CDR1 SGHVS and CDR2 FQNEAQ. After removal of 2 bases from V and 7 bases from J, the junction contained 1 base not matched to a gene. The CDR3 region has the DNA TGTGCCAGCAGCTTACCTAGCGGGAATGAGCAGTTCTTC. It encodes CASSLPSGNEQFF.

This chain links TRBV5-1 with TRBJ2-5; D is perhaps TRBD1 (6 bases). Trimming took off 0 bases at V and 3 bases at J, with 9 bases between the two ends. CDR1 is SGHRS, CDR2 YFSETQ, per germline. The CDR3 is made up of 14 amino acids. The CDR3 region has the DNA TGCGCCAGCAGCTTGGACAGGGTAGAAGAGACCCAGTACTTC. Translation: CASSLDRVEETQYF.

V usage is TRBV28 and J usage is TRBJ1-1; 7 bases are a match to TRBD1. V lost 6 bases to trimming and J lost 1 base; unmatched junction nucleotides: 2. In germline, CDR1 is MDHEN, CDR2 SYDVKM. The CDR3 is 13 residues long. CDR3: CASRWTGNTEAFF. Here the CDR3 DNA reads TGTGCCAGCAGATGGACAGGGAACACTGAAGCTTTCTTT.

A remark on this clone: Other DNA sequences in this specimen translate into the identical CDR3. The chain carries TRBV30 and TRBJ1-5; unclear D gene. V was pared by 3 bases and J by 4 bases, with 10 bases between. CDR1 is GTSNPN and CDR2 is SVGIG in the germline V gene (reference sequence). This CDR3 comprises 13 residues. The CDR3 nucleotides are TGTGCCTGGAGCGGCCTCCCGAATCAGCCCCAGCATTTT. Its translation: CAWSGLPNQPQHF.

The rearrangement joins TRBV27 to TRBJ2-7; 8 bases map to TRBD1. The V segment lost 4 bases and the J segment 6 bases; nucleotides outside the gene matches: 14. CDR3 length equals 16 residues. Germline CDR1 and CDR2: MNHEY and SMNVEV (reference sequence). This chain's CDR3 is CASSSYQSRGQVEQYF. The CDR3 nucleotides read TGTGCCAGCAGTTCGTACCAATCCAGGGGGCAGGTCGAGCAGTACTTC.

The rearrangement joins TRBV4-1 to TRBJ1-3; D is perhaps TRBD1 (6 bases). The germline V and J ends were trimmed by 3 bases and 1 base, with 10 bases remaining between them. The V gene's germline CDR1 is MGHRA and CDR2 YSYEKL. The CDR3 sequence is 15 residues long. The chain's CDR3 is CASSQPQGSGNTIYF. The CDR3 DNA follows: TGCGCCAGCAGCCAGCCTCAGGGGTCTGGAAACACCATATATTTT.

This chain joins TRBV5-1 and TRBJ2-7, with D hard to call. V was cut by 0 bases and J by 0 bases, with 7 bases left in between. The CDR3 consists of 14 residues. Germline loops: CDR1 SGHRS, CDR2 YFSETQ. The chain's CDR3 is CASSLAGSSYEQYF. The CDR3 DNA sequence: TGCGCCAGCAGCTTGGCCGGGTCCTCCTACGAGCAGTACTTC.

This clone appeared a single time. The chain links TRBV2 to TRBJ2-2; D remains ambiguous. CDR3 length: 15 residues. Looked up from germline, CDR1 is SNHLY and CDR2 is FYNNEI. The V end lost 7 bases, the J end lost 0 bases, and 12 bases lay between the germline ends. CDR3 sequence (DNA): TGTGCCAGCACGAGACGAAGGCCGAACACCGGGGAGCTGTTTTTT. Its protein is CASTRRRPNTGELFF.

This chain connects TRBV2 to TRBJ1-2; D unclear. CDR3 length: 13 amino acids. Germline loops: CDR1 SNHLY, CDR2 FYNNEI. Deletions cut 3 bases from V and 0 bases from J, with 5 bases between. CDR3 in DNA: TGTGCCAGCAGTGATCACCCTAACTATGGCTACACCTTC. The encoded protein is CASSDHPNYGYTF.

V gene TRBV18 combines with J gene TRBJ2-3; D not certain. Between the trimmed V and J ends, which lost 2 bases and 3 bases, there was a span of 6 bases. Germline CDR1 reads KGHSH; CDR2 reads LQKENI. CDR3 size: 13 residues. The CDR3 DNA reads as TGTGCCAGCTCACCAACCGCAACAGATACGCAGTATTTT. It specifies CASSPTATDTQYF. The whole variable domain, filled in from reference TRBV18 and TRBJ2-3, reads NAGVMQNPRHLVRRRGQEARLRCSPMKGHSHVYWYRQLPEEGLKFMVYLQKENIIDESGMPKERFSAEFPKEGPSILRIQQVVRGDSAAYFCASSPTATDTQYFGPGTRLTVL.

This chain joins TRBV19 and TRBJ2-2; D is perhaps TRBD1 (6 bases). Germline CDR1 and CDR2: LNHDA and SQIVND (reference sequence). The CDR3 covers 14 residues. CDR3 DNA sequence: TGTGCTACCTCCCAGGGACACAACACCGGGGAGCTGTTTTTT. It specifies CATSQGHNTGELFF.

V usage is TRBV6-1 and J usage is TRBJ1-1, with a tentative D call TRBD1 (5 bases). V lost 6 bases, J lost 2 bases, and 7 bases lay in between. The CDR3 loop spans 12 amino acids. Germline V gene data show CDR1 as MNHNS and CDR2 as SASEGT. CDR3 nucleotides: TGTGCCAGCAGAGGGGACAACACTGAAGCTTTCTTT. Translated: CASRGDNTEAFF.

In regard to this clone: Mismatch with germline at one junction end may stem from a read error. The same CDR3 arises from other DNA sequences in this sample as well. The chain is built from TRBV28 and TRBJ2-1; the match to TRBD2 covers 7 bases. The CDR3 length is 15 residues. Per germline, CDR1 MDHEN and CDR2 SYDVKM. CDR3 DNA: TGCGCCAGCAGTGCCCCGCTAGCGGCTTACAATGAGCAGTTCTTC. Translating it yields CASSAPLAAYNEQFF.

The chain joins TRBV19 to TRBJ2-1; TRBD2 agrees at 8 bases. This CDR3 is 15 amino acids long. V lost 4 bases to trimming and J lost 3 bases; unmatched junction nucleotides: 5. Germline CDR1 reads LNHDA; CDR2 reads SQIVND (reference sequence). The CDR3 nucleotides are TGTGCCAGTAGTACCCTACTAGCGGTCTACAATGAGCAGTTCTTC. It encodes CASSTLLAVYNEQFF.

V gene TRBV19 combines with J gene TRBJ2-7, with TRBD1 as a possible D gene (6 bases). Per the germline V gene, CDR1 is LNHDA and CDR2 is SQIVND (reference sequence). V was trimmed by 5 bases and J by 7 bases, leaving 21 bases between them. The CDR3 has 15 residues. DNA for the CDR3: TGTGCCAGTAGTTTCAAGACAGGTCCCTCCGGGGAGCAGTACTTC. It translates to CASSFKTGPSGEQYF.